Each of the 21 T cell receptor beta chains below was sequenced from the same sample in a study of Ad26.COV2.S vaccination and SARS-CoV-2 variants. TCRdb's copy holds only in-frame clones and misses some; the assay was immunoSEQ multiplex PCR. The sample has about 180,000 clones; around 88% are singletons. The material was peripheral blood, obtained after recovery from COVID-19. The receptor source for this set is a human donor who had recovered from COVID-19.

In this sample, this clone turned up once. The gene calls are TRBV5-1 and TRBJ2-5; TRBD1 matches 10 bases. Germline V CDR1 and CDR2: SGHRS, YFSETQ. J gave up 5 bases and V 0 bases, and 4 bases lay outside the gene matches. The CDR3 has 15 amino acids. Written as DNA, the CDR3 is TGCGCCAGCAGCTTGGGACAGGGGGCGGTGGAGACCCAGTACTTC. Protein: CASSLGQGAVETQYF. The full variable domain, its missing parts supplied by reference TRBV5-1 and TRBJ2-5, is KAGVTQTPRYLIKTRGQQVTLSCSPISGHRSVSWYQQTPGQGLQFLFEYFSETQRNKGNFPGRFSGRQFSNSRSEMNVSTLELGDSALYLCASSLGQGAVETQYFGPGTRLLVL.

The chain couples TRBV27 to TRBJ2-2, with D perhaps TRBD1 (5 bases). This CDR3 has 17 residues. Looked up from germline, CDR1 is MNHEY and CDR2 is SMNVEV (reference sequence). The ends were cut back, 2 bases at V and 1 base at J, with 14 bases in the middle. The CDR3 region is CASSLTPPGMNTGELFF. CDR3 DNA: TGTGCCAGCAGTTTAACCCCACCAGGGATGAACACCGGGGAGCTGTTTTTT.

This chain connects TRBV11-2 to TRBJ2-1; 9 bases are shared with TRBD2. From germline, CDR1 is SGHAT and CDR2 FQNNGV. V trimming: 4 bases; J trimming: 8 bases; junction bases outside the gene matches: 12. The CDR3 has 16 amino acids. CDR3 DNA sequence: TGTGCCAGCAGCTCCCTTCGCGGGGGGGCGGGAGATGAGCAGTTCTTC. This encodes CASSSLRGGAGDEQFF. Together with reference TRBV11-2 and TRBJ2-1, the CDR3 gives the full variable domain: EAGVAQSPRYKIIEKRQSVAFWCNPISGHATLYWYQQILGQGPKLLIQFQNNGVVDDSQLPKDRFSAERLKGVDSTLKIQPAKLEDSAVYLCASSSLRGGAGDEQFFGPGTRLTVL.

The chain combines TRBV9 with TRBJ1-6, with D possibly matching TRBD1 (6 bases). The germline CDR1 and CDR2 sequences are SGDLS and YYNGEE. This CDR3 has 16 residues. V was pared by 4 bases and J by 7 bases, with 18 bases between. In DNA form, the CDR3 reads TGTGCCAGCAGCCTTTACGGACAGCCTGGGAATTCACCCCTCCACTTT. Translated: CASSLYGQPGNSPLHF.

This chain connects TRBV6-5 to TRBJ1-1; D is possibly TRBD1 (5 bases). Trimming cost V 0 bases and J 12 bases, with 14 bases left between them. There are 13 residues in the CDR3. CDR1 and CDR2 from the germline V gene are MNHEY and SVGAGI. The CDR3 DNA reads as TGTGCCAGCAGTTACTCGAGTCGGGGGTACTCTTTCTTT. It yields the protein CASSYSSRGYSFF.

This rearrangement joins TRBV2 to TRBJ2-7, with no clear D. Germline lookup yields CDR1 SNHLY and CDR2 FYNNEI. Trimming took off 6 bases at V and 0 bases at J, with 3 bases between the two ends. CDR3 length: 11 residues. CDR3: CASSGSYEQYF. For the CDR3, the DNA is TGTGCCAGCAGCGGCTCCTACGAGCAGTACTTC.

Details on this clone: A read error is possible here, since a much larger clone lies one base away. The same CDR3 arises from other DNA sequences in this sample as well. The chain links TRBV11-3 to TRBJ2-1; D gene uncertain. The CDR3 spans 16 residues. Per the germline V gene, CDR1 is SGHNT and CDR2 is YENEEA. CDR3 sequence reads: CASSLKRRSSYNEQFF. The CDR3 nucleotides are TGTGCCAGCAGCTTGAAGCGCCGGAGCTCCTACAATGAACAGTTCTTC.

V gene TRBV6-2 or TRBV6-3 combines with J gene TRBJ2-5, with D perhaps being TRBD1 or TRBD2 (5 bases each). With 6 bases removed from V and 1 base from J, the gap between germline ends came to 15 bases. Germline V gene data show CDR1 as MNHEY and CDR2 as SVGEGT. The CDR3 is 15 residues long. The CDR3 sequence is CASSVQATIQETQYF. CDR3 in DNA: TGTGCCAGCAGCGTACAGGCGACTATCCAAGAGACCCAGTACTTC.

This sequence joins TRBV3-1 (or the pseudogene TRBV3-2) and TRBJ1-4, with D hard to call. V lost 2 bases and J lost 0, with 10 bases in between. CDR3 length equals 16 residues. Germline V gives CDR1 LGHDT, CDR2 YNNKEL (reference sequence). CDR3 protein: CASSQYLGSTNEKLFF. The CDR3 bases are TGTGCCAGCAGCCAATACCTTGGGTCAACTAATGAAAAACTGTTTTTT.

The CDR3 bases are TGTGCCAGCAGCGTAGGAGGGTCCTCTGGGGCCAACGTCCTGACTTTC. It specifies CASSVGGSSGANVLTF. The rearrangement links TRBV9 to TRBJ2-6, with D possibly being TRBD2 (5 bases). This CDR3 has 16 residues. The germline gives CDR1 SGDLS, CDR2 YYNGEE. Trimming pared 0 bases from V and 0 bases from J, leaving 7 bases between.

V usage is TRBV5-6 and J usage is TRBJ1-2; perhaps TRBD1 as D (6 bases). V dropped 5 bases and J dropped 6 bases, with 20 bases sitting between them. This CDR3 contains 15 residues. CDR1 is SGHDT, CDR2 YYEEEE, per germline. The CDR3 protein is CASSYEMTGPNGYTF. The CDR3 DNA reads TGTGCCAGCAGTTACGAGATGACAGGTCCGAATGGCTACACCTTC. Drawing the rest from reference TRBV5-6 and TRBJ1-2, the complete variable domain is DAGVTQSPTHLIKTRGQQVTLRCSPKSGHDTVSWYQQALGQGPQFIFQYYEEEERQRGNFPDRFSGHQFPNYSSELNVNALLLGDSALYLCASSYEMTGPNGYTFGSGTRLTVV.

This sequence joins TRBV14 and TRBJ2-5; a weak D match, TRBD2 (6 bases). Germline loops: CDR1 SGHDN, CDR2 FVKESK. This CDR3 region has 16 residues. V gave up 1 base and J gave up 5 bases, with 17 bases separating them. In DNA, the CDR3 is TGTGCCAGCAGCCAAGTGGAGGGCCGGGTCCGTGAGACCCAGTACTTC. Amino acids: CASSQVEGRVRETQYF.

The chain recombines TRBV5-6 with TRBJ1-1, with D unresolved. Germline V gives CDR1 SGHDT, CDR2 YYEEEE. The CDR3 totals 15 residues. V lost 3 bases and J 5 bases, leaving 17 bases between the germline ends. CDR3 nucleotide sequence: TGTGCCAGCAGCTCCCCTTGGGAGTTTAGTACTGAAGCTTTCTTT. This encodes CASSSPWEFSTEAFF. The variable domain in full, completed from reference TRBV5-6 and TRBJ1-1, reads DAGVTQSPTHLIKTRGQQVTLRCSPKSGHDTVSWYQQALGQGPQFIFQYYEEEERQRGNFPDRFSGHQFPNYSSELNVNALLLGDSALYLCASSSPWEFSTEAFFGQGTRLTVV.

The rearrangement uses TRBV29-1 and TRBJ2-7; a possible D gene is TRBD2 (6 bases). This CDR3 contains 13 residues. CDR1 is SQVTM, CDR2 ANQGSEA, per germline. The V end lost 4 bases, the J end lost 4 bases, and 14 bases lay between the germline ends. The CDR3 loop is CSVGPGLNYEQYF. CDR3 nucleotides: TGCAGCGTTGGTCCGGGACTTAATTACGAGCAGTACTTC.

The CDR3 coding sequence is TGTGCCAGCAGCCAAGCGGCTAGCGGGAGTTACGAGCAGTACTTC. Translation gives CASSQAASGSYEQYF. This sequence joins TRBV3-1 (or the pseudogene TRBV3-2) and TRBJ2-7, with 10 bases that match TRBD2. Trimming removed 1 base from V and 4 bases from J; junction bases left unmatched: 4. The germline V gene has CDR1 LGHDT and CDR2 YNNKEL (reference sequence). The length of the CDR3 is 15 residues.

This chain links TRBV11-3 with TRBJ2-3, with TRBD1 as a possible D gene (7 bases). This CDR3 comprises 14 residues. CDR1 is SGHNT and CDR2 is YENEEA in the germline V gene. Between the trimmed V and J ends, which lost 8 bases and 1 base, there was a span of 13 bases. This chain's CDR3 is CASSDREGTDTQYF. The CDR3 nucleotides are TGTGCCAGCTCCGACAGGGAGGGCACAGATACGCAGTATTTT.

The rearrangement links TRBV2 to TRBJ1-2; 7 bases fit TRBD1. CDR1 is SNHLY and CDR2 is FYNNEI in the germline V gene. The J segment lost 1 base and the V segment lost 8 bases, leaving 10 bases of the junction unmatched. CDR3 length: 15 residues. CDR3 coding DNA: TGTGCCAGCTTACTGGACAGGCGAAGTAACTATGGCTACACCTTC. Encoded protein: CASLLDRRSNYGYTF.

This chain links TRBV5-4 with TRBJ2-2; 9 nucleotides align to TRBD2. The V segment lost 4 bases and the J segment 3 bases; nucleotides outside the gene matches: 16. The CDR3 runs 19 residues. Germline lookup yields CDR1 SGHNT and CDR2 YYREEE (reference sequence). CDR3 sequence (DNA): TGTGCCAGCAGCACGGGGGCTAGCGGGGAGGGGCGCCACACCGGGGAGCTGTTTTTT. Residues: CASSTGASGEGRHTGELFF.

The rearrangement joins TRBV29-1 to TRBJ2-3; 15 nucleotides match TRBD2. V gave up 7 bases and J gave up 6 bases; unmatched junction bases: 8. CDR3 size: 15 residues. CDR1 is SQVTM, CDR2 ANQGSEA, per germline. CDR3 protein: CSAARTSGRVDTQYF. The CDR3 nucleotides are TGCAGCGCCGCCCGGACTAGCGGGAGGGTGGATACGCAGTATTTT.

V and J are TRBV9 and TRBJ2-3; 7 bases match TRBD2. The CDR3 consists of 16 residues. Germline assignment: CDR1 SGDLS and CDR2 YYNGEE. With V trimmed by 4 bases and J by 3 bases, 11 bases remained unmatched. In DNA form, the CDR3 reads TGTGCCAGCAGCCCAGGACTAGGCCCCGCTACAGATACGCAGTATTTT. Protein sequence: CASSPGLGPATDTQYF.

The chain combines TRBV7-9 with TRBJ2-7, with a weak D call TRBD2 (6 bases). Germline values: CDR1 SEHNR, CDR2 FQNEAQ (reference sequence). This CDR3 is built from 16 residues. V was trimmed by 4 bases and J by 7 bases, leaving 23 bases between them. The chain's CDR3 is CASSSPSTGLEGEQYF. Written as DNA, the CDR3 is TGTGCCAGCAGCTCACCAAGTACAGGTTTGGAGGGGGAGCAGTACTTC. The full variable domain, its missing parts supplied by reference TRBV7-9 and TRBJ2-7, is DTGVSQNPRHKITKRGQNVTFRCDPISEHNRLYWYRQTLGQGPEFLTYFQNEAQLEKSRLLSDRFSAERPKGSFSTLEIQRTEQGDSAMYLCASSSPSTGLEGEQYFGPGTRLTVT.